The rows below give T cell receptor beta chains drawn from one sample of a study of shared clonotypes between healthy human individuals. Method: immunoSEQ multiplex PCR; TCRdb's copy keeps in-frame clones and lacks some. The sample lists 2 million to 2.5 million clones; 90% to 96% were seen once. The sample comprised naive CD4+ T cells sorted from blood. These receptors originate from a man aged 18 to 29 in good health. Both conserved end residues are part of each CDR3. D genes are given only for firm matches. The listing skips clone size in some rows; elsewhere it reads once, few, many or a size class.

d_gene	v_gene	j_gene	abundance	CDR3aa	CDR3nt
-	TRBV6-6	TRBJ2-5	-	CASRTSGETQYF	TGTGCCAGCAGGACAAGTGGAGAGACCCAGTACTTC
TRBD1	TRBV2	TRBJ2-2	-	CASSPRAGGPGELFF	TGTGCCAGCAGCCCCCGTGCAGGGGGCCCCGGGGAGCTGTTTTTT
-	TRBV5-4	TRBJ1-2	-	CASSLDMNYGYTF	TGTGCCAGCAGCCTGGACATGAACTATGGCTACACCTTC
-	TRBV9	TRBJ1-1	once	CASSVQTSTEAFF	TGTGCCAGCAGCGTACAGACGAGCACTGAAGCTTTCTTT
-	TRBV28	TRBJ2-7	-	CASSFSLRVEQYF	TGTGCCAGCAGTTTTAGCCTACGAGTCGAGCAGTACTTC
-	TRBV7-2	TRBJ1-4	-	CASSAGQSTNEKLFF	TGTGCCAGCAGCGCGGGACAATCAACTAATGAAAAACTGTTTTTT
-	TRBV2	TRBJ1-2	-	CASSDPGQINYGYTF	TGTGCCAGCAGTGACCCCGGACAGATTAACTATGGCTACACCTTC
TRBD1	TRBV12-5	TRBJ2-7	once	CASGLGTGGGYEQYF	TGTGCTAGTGGTTTGGGTACAGGGGGCGGGTACGAGCAGTACTTC
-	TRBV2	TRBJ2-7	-	CASGPGTPSYEQYF	TGTGCCAGCGGCCCCGGGACGCCCTCCTACGAGCAGTACTTC
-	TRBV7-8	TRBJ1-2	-	CASSFAGYGYTF	TGTGCCAGCAGCTTTGCAGGTTATGGCTACACCTTC
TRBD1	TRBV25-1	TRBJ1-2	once	CASSDAGTVNYGYTF	TGTGCCAGCAGTGACGCCGGGACAGTTAACTATGGCTACACCTTC
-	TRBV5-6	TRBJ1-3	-	CASSFATAGNTIYF	TGTGCCAGCAGCTTTGCTACCGCCGGAAACACCATATATTTT
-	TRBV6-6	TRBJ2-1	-	CASSNGDLYNEQFF	TGTGCCAGCAGTAATGGGGACCTCTACAATGAGCAGTTCTTC
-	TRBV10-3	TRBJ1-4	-	CATGTGPNEKLFF	TGTGCCACCGGGACGGGGCCCAATGAAAAACTGTTTTTT
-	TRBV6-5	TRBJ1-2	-	CASSYRQATGLYGYTF	TGTGCCAGCAGTTACCGACAGGCAACAGGGCTCTATGGCTACACCTTC